A single sample is the source of the 29 T cell receptor beta chains below, sequenced in a study of T-cell reconstitution after alpha-beta-depleted transplantation in children. Unique molecular identifiers were built into the TCRbeta library. Each CDR3 protein gets one entry after TCRdb re-called the PCR reads with MiXCR. Among approximately 980,000 distinct CDR3 sequences, around 30% were seen once, and the ten largest hold more than 25%. The sample consisted of PBMCs, mostly from graft donor cells, taken 360 days after TCRalphabeta/CD19-depleted stem cell transplant. The receptors shown here come from a boy less than two years old who had a stem cell transplant for SCID, so the T cells may come from the graft donor.

The V call is TRBV11-2, the J call TRBJ2-7, with D perhaps TRBD1 (6 bases). The V end lost 5 bases, the J end lost 0 bases, and 26 bases lay between the germline ends. This CDR3 spans 19 amino acids. Germline CDR1 and CDR2: SGHAT and FQNNGV. The CDR3 reads CASSHLSSFLGHSSYEQYF. For the CDR3, the DNA is TGTGCCAGCAGCCACTTAAGTTCTTTTTTGGGACATAGCTCCTACGAGCAGTACTTC.

This chain links TRBV2 with TRBJ2-7; 7 positions agree with TRBD1. This CDR3 is built from 12 residues. Looked up from germline, CDR1 is SNHLY and CDR2 is FYNNEI. V lost 8 bases and J lost 3; bases outside the gene matches: 4. CDR3 sequence: CASRQGFYEQYF. The CDR3 nucleotides are TGTGCCAGCCGACAGGGCTTCTACGAGCAGTACTTC. The full variable domain, in which reference TRBV2 and TRBJ2-7 provide the parts outside the CDR3, is EPEVTQTPSHQVTQMGQEVILRCVPISNHLYFYWYRQILGQKVEFLVSFYNNEISEKSEIFDDQFSVERPDGSNFTLKIRSTKLEDSAMYFCASRQGFYEQYFGPGTRLTVT.

This chain links TRBV6-5 with TRBJ2-5; D unresolved. Per the germline V gene, CDR1 is MNHEY and CDR2 is SVGAGI. The V end was cut by 4 bases, the J end by 3 bases, with 21 bases between. The CDR3 loop spans 17 amino acids. The chain's CDR3 is CASSSLRPLKLKETQYF. The CDR3, as DNA: TGTGCCAGCAGTTCGTTGAGGCCACTCAAACTTAAAGAGACCCAGTACTTC.

This clonotype showed up just a few times. This sequence joins TRBV6-5 and TRBJ1-5; D remains unclear. V shed 3 bases and J shed 3 bases, with 9 bases lying between them. Germline loops: CDR1 MNHEY, CDR2 SVGAGI. CDR3 size: 14 residues. Written as DNA, the CDR3 is TGTGCCAGCAGTTATCTGGGGATCAATCAGCCCCAGCATTTT. It encodes CASSYLGINQPQHF.

This chain uses TRBV11-1 with TRBJ2-3; a possible D gene is TRBD1 (6 bases). Trimming removed 3 bases at V and 3 bases at J, with 16 bases between. CDR3 length: 16 residues. CDR1 is SGHAT and CDR2 is FQDESV in the germline V gene (reference sequence). In DNA, the CDR3 is TGTGCCAGCAGCTTGCCCGGGACAACCTTGACAGATACGCAGTATTTT. Translated: CASSLPGTTLTDTQYF.

The J gene is TRBJ2-3, the V gene TRBV6-2 or TRBV6-3; D unclear. The CDR3 totals 16 residues. Trimming removed 6 bases from V and 10 bases from J, with 26 bases in between. In germline, CDR1 is MNHEY, CDR2 SVGEGT. The CDR3 DNA reads TGTGCCAGCAGACGGAACCTGGGTCCTACGCCCGGAGCGCAGTATTTT. Translating it yields CASRRNLGPTPGAQYF.

The chain uses TRBV2 and TRBJ2-7, with 8 nucleotides matching TRBD1. The CDR3 contains 15 residues. The V and J ends lost 7 bases and 1 base, in that order; junction bases with no gene match: 9. Germline V CDR1 and CDR2: SNHLY, FYNNEI. DNA of the CDR3: TGTGCCAGCACCCAGGGGGCGACGATGTCCTACGAGCAGTACTTC. It specifies CASTQGATMSYEQYF.

This clonotype was seen ten or more times. The chain joins TRBV2 to TRBJ1-4; the match to TRBD1 covers 7 bases. Germline CDR1 and CDR2: SNHLY and FYNNEI. This CDR3 has 17 residues. Trimming cost V 6 bases and J 3 bases; bases outside gene matches: 13. The chain's CDR3 is CASSQRQGVIANEKLFF. The CDR3 bases are TGTGCCAGCAGCCAAAGACAGGGAGTTATAGCTAATGAAAAACTGTTTTTT. Drawing the rest from reference TRBV2 and TRBJ1-4, the complete variable domain is EPEVTQTPSHQVTQMGQEVILRCVPISNHLYFYWYRQILGQKVEFLVSFYNNEISEKSEIFDDQFSVERPDGSNFTLKIRSTKLEDSAMYFCASSQRQGVIANEKLFFGSGTQLSVL.

This chain uses TRBV10-3 with TRBJ2-3; no clear D gene. This CDR3 is 20 amino acids long. Germline CDR1 ENHRY, CDR2 SYGVKD. V was clipped by 0 bases and J by 0 bases, with 22 bases between them. This CDR3 is CAISESKLGLTGLSTDTQYF. Written as DNA, the CDR3 is TGTGCCATCAGTGAGTCGAAGCTTGGTCTGACCGGGCTTAGCACAGATACGCAGTATTTT.

This clonotype was counted a few times. CDR3 nucleotides: TGCAGTGCTAGAGATAACCCAGGGCACGGCTACACCTTC. This translates into CSARDNPGHGYTF. The chain employs TRBV20-1 and TRBJ1-2, with a possible D match to TRBD1 (5 bases). The V end lost 0 bases, the J end lost 8 bases, and 13 bases lay between the germline ends. Germline V gene data show CDR1 as DFQATT and CDR2 as SNEGSKA (reference sequence). The CDR3 length is 13 residues.

The sample holds a few counts of this clonotype. The rearrangement uses TRBV20-1 and TRBJ2-7, with 11 bases aligning to TRBD2. This CDR3 is 15 amino acids long. Germline V lookup: CDR1 DFQATT, CDR2 SNEGSKA (reference sequence). J lost 4 bases, V lost 0 bases, and 5 bases had no gene match. CDR3 sequence: CSARDGASGGYEQYF. The CDR3 nucleotides read TGCAGTGCTAGAGATGGGGCTAGCGGGGGGTACGAGCAGTACTTC.

V and J are TRBV6-1 and TRBJ2-6, with D perhaps assigned TRBD1 or TRBD2 (6 bases each). V lost 5 bases, J lost 0 bases, and 17 bases lay in between. CDR1 is MNHNS, CDR2 SASEGT, per germline. This CDR3 is built from 18 residues. CDR3 protein: CASSRRGPDSSGANVLTF. In DNA, the CDR3 is TGTGCCAGCAGTCGTCGGGGGCCGGATAGCTCTGGGGCCAACGTCCTGACTTTC.

In its sample, this clonotype was seen a few times. The chain joins TRBV4-1 to TRBJ2-5; TRBD1 matches 9 bases. The CDR3 has 15 amino acids. CDR1 MGHRA and CDR2 YSYEKL come from the germline V gene. The J segment lost 5 bases and the V segment lost 4 bases, leaving 8 bases of the junction unmatched. DNA for the CDR3: TGCGCCAGCAGCCGGTACAGGGGGCTGGGGGAGACCCAGTACTTC. Translated, it gives CASSRYRGLGETQYF.

The chain uses TRBV5-1 and TRBJ1-2; 7 bases are a match to TRBD1. Germline V gene sequence: CDR1 SGHRS, CDR2 YFSETQ. The CDR3 has 13 amino acids. V trimming: 0 bases; J trimming: 7 bases; junction bases outside the gene matches: 3. The CDR3 here is CASSLGDRAGYTF. The CDR3 DNA sequence: TGCGCCAGCAGCTTGGGCGACAGGGCTGGCTACACCTTC. The full variable domain, in which reference TRBV5-1 and TRBJ1-2 provide the parts outside the CDR3, is KAGVTQTPRYLIKTRGQQVTLSCSPISGHRSVSWYQQTPGQGLQFLFEYFSETQRNKGNFPGRFSGRQFSNSRSEMNVSTLELGDSALYLCASSLGDRAGYTFGSGTRLTVV.

This clonotype was seen more than once but under ten times. The chain couples TRBV5-1 to TRBJ2-5; D is perhaps TRBD2 (6 bases). Germline V CDR1 and CDR2: SGHRS, YFSETQ. Trimming stripped 3 bases from V and 9 bases from J, with 12 bases between. The CDR3 totals 12 residues. CDR3 sequence reads: CASSSTGLSQYF. As DNA, the CDR3 is TGCGCCAGCAGCTCGACGGGACTCTCCCAGTACTTC.

This sequence joins TRBV5-5 and TRBJ2-1; 12 bases map to TRBD2. V shed 0 bases and J 6 bases; nucleotides not matched to a gene: 7. Germline V gene lookup returns CDR1 SGHKS and CDR2 YYEKEE (reference sequence). The CDR3 runs 17 residues. In DNA, the CDR3 is TGTGCCAGCAGCTTGGCTCGGCTAGCGGGGGGGCCCAATGAGCAGTTCTTC. Translating it yields CASSLARLAGGPNEQFF. Complete variable domain (other parts from reference TRBV5-5 and TRBJ2-1): DAGVTQSPTHLIKTRGQQVTLRCSPISGHKSVSWYQQVLGQGPQFIFQYYEKEERGRGNFPDRFSARQFPNYSSELNVNALLLGDSALYLCASSLARLAGGPNEQFFGPGTRLTVL.

The chain carries TRBV20-1 and TRBJ2-7; a weak D match, TRBD2 (6 bases). Germline CDR1 DFQATT, CDR2 SNEGSKA (reference sequence). There are 14 residues in the CDR3. V gave up 4 bases and J gave up 2 bases, with 15 bases separating them. In nucleotides, the CDR3 is TGCAGTGCTATCCTAGCGCGACCGACCTACGAGCAGTACTTC. Residues: CSAILARPTYEQYF.

V and J are TRBV12-3 or TRBV12-4 and TRBJ2-3; D may match TRBD1 or TRBD2 (5 bases each). V was cut by 4 bases and J by 1 base, with 15 bases left in between. The CDR3 has 16 amino acids. The CDR3 DNA reads TGTGCCAGCAGTTCCGGGACCCGGCGGGGCACAGATACGCAGTATTTT. Residues: CASSSGTRRGTDTQYF.

V is TRBV3-1 and J is TRBJ2-5; 8 nucleotides agree with TRBD2. Germline V gene lookup returns CDR1 LGHDT and CDR2 YNNKEL (reference sequence). The CDR3 has 13 amino acids. V gave up 4 bases and J gave up 7 bases; unmatched junction bases: 5. CDR3 sequence reads: CASSPGGVWTQYF. The CDR3 region has the DNA TGTGCCAGCAGCCCGGGGGGGGTCTGGACCCAGTACTTC.

This clonotype was seen only a few times. V usage is TRBV3-1 and J usage is TRBJ1-6; D remains unclear. Germline V gives CDR1 LGHDT, CDR2 YNNKEL (reference sequence). The CDR3 is 13 residues long. Trimming took off 0 bases at V and 13 bases at J, with 10 bases between the two ends. CDR3 amino acids: CASSQDRTAPLHF. The CDR3, as DNA: TGTGCCAGCAGCCAAGATAGAACGGCGCCCCTCCACTTT.

This clonotype was found a few times. This chain connects TRBV6-1 to TRBJ1-5; D gene unclear. CDR3 length: 14 residues. V gave up 7 bases and J gave up 1 base, with 11 bases separating them. The V gene's germline CDR1 is MNHNS and CDR2 SASEGT. The CDR3 DNA sequence: TGTGCCAGCACCCGTATCCCCAGCAATCAGCCCCAGCATTTT. Translated, it gives CASTRIPSNQPQHF.

This rearrangement joins TRBV5-5 to TRBJ2-7; TRBD1 aligns across 8 bases. After removal of 0 bases from V and 2 bases from J, the junction contained 7 bases not matched to a gene. The germline CDR1 and CDR2 sequences are SGHKS and YYEKEE (reference sequence). This CDR3 region has 16 residues. Here the CDR3 reads CASSLGPGQETYEQYF. For the CDR3, the DNA is TGTGCCAGCAGCTTGGGTCCGGGACAGGAGACCTACGAGCAGTACTTC.

This clonotype was detected only a few times. The rearrangement uses TRBV20-1 and TRBJ1-5; 7 positions match TRBD1. Germline assignment: CDR1 DFQATT and CDR2 SNEGSKA (reference sequence). The V gene end was trimmed by 1 base and the J gene end by 3 bases; junction bases not matched to a gene: 6. The CDR3 length is 15 residues. The CDR3 is CSARAGQRFNQPQHF. The CDR3 DNA reads TGCAGTGCTAGAGCGGGACAGCGATTCAATCAGCCCCAGCATTTT.

Written as DNA, the CDR3 is TGCGCCAGCAGCCAAGATGCGAATGAGCAGTTCTTC. Its protein is CASSQDANEQFF. The V and J genes are TRBV4-1 and TRBJ2-1; D remains ambiguous. The germline V and J ends were trimmed by 0 bases and 7 bases, with 4 bases remaining between them. Per germline, CDR1 MGHRA and CDR2 YSYEKL. The CDR3 runs 12 residues.

The gene calls are TRBV3-1 and TRBJ2-3, with D possibly TRBD2 on 6 matching bases. CDR3 length equals 18 residues. The ends were cut back, 0 bases at V and 2 bases at J, with 18 bases in the middle. Germline CDR1 LGHDT, CDR2 YNNKEL (reference sequence). The CDR3 loop is CASSQELGGGAATDTQYF. The CDR3 nucleotides read TGTGCCAGCAGCCAAGAGTTAGGCGGAGGGGCGGCCACAGATACGCAGTATTTT.

The CDR3 DNA reads as TGTGCCAGCAGCCAGGACCCTCCCCGAGAGCAGTACTTC. Protein: CASSQDPPREQYF. The V call is TRBV4-2, the J call TRBJ2-7; D is unresolved. V was shortened by 3 bases and J by 7 bases, with 13 bases between the two germline ends. The CDR3 is made up of 13 amino acids. Germline CDR1 LGHNA, CDR2 YNFKEQ.

The rearrangement uses TRBV5-5 and TRBJ1-1; tentative D call: TRBD1 (6 bases). The ends were cut back, 1 base at V and 1 base at J, with 14 bases in the middle. This CDR3 region has 16 residues. Looked up from germline, CDR1 is SGHKS and CDR2 is YYEKEE (reference sequence). CDR3: CASSLLLGGGNTEAFF. The CDR3 DNA reads TGTGCCAGCAGCTTGTTGCTCGGAGGGGGGAACACTGAAGCTTTCTTT.

V usage is TRBV5-1 and J usage is TRBJ2-5, with TRBD2 matching 8 bases. The CDR3 has 16 amino acids. Germline V gene sequence: CDR1 SGHRS, CDR2 YFSETQ. The trim removed 4 bases at V and 4 bases at J, leaving 12 bases unmatched. This chain's CDR3 is CASSRWTSLEGETQYF. The CDR3 DNA reads as TGCGCCAGCAGCCGATGGACTAGCCTGGAAGGAGAGACCCAGTACTTC.

The chain joins TRBV12-3 or TRBV12-4 to TRBJ2-7, with D perhaps assigned TRBD1 or TRBD2 (6 bases each). The CDR3 is 16 residues long. V was pared by 1 base and J by 7 bases, with 20 bases between. The CDR3 spells CASSLGPWQGRREQYF. The CDR3 DNA sequence: TGTGCCAGCAGTTTAGGTCCCTGGCAGGGGAGGAGGGAGCAGTACTTC.